A single sample gave rise to the 23 T cell receptor beta chains below, sequenced in a study of cytomegalovirus exposure and HLA in healthy donors. The PCR had 60 Vbeta and 13 Jbeta primers. Generated by immunoSEQ multiplex PCR, the TCRdb table keeps only in-frame clones and is missing some. Counted here are roughly 54,000 clones, 70% occurring once; the ten biggest clones make up 15% to 20%. Specimen: PBMCs. Source of these receptors: a woman aged 55-69 years in good health and CMV-seropositive.

This clone was seen a handful of times. V usage is TRBV27 and J usage is TRBJ1-2; 7 bases line up with TRBD1. The CDR3 totals 14 residues. Trimming at V came to 8 bases and at J to 5 bases, leaving 11 bases not matched to a gene. In germline, CDR1 is MNHEY, CDR2 SMNVEV (reference sequence). In nucleotides, the CDR3 is TGTGCCAGCGGGATCCGGGACAGAGTATATGGCTACACCTTC. Amino acid sequence: CASGIRDRVYGYTF.

The chain couples TRBV5-1 to TRBJ2-3, with a possible D match to TRBD1 (5 bases). V lost 2 bases, J lost 1 base, and 11 bases lay in between. The germline V gene encodes CDR1 SGHRS and CDR2 YFSETQ. The CDR3 is made up of 15 amino acids. In nucleotides, the CDR3 is TGCGCCAGCAGCTTCCTAGGGGTGGGCACAGATACGCAGTATTTT. Translated: CASSFLGVGTDTQYF.

This sequence joins TRBV11-2 and TRBJ1-1; TRBD1 agrees at 7 bases. The V and J ends lost 5 bases and 1 base, in that order; junction bases with no gene match: 7. CDR1 is SGHAT, CDR2 FQNNGV, per germline. The CDR3 contains 15 residues. In DNA, the CDR3 is TGTGCCAGCAGCCCTAGGGGGCAATGGAACACTGAAGCTTTCTTT. Its translation is CASSPRGQWNTEAFF.

This sequence joins TRBV7-9 and TRBJ1-4; 10 nucleotides line up with TRBD1. This CDR3 is 17 amino acids long. J gave up 4 bases and V 3 bases, and 8 bases lay outside the gene matches. Looked up from germline, CDR1 is SEHNR and CDR2 is FQNEAQ (reference sequence). The CDR3 sequence: CASSLRAGTGDNEKLFF. The CDR3 DNA sequence: TGTGCCAGCAGCTTGCGAGCCGGGACAGGGGATAATGAAAAACTGTTTTTT. Combining the CDR3 with reference TRBV7-9 and TRBJ1-4 gives the whole variable domain DTGVSQNPRHKITKRGQNVTFRCDPISEHNRLYWYRQTLGQGPEFLTYFQNEAQLEKSRLLSDRFSAERPKGSFSTLEIQRTEQGDSAMYLCASSLRAGTGDNEKLFFGSGTQLSVL.

This rearrangement joins TRBV5-3 to TRBJ1-2; D remains unclear. TRBV5-3 is assigned to the ORF class and has an uncertain function. The CDR3 contains 18 residues. V was trimmed by 1 base and J by 3 bases, leaving 22 bases between them. The CDR3 DNA follows: TGTGCCAGAAGCTTGTTTAAGGCAGGATTTAGGATGGACTATGGCTACACCTTC. Amino acid sequence: CARSLFKAGFRMDYGYTF.

This clone was recorded at least ten times. V usage is TRBV27 and J usage is TRBJ1-2; possible D gene TRBD1, 5 bases. CDR1 MNHEY and CDR2 SMNVEV come from the germline V gene (reference sequence). Between the trimmed V and J ends, which lost 5 bases and 4 bases, there was a span of 17 bases. CDR3 length: 15 amino acids. CDR3 coding DNA: TGTGCCAGCAGTCAAAGCGGGGACCCGGGCTATGGCTACACCTTC. This sequence encodes CASSQSGDPGYGYTF.

V and J are TRBV29-1 and TRBJ2-5; unclear D gene. Between the trimmed V and J ends, which lost 2 bases and 2 bases, there was a span of 12 bases. Germline loops: CDR1 SQVTM, CDR2 ANQGSEA. The CDR3 has 14 amino acids. In nucleotides, the CDR3 is TGCAGCGTTGAAAGCCCGGCAGGACAAGAGACCCAGTACTTC. This sequence encodes CSVESPAGQETQYF.

This chain joins TRBV2 and TRBJ1-2; D gene ambiguous. Per the germline V gene, CDR1 is SNHLY and CDR2 is FYNNEI. V lost 7 bases to trimming and J lost 4 bases, with 10 bases between them. The CDR3 consists of 12 residues. The CDR3 here is CASTTDSYGYTF. As DNA, the CDR3 is TGTGCCAGCACTACCGACTCCTATGGCTACACCTTC.

The rearrangement links TRBV5-1 to TRBJ2-5; 9 bases match TRBD2. Germline-derived CDR1 and CDR2 are SGHRS and YFSETQ. CDR3 length equals 14 residues. The ends lost 4 bases at V and 0 bases at J; junction bases unmatched: 1. Here the CDR3 reads CASSLAGNQETQYF. CDR3 DNA sequence: TGCGCCAGCAGCCTAGCGGGGAACCAAGAGACCCAGTACTTC.

The chain employs TRBV5-1 and TRBJ2-5, with 7 positions matching TRBD2. The CDR3 is 15 amino acids. Germline V CDR1 and CDR2: SGHRS, YFSETQ. V lost 0 bases to trimming and J lost 4 bases; unmatched junction nucleotides: 6. The CDR3 DNA reads as TGCGCCAGCAGCTTGGCGCCCTGGGGGGGAGAGACCCAGTACTTC. The encoded protein is CASSLAPWGGETQYF. The full variable domain, its missing parts supplied by reference TRBV5-1 and TRBJ2-5, is KAGVTQTPRYLIKTRGQQVTLSCSPISGHRSVSWYQQTPGQGLQFLFEYFSETQRNKGNFPGRFSGRQFSNSRSEMNVSTLELGDSALYLCASSLAPWGGETQYFGPGTRLLVL.

The V and J genes are TRBV25-1 and TRBJ1-4; D is perhaps TRBD1 (6 bases). The CDR3 sequence is 15 residues long. V shed 1 base and J shed 5 bases, with 11 bases lying between them. CDR1 is MGHDK and CDR2 is SYGVNS in the germline V gene. The CDR3 bases are TGTGCCAGCAGTGAATTCGACAGGCAGAATGAAAAACTGTTTTTT. It encodes CASSEFDRQNEKLFF.

The rearrangement uses TRBV7-9 and TRBJ2-7; D is perhaps TRBD1 (6 bases). Germline CDR1 and CDR2: SEHNR and FQNEAQ (reference sequence). With 5 bases removed from V and 6 bases from J, the gap between germline ends came to 26 bases. The CDR3 spans 17 residues. CDR3 region: CASSQRGWGHKAVEQYF. In nucleotides, the CDR3 is TGTGCCAGCAGCCAGAGGGGGTGGGGACATAAGGCGGTCGAGCAGTACTTC. Complete variable domain (other parts from reference TRBV7-9 and TRBJ2-7): DTGVSQNPRHKITKRGQNVTFRCDPISEHNRLYWYRQTLGQGPEFLTYFQNEAQLEKSRLLSDRFSAERPKGSFSTLEIQRTEQGDSAMYLCASSQRGWGHKAVEQYFGPGTRLTVT.

V is TRBV2 and J is TRBJ1-1; 7 bases align to TRBD1. With 5 bases clipped from V and 5 bases from J, the junction kept 8 bases outside the gene matches. Germline V CDR1 and CDR2: SNHLY, FYNNEI. There are 14 residues in the CDR3. The CDR3 nucleotides are TGTGCCAGCAGTAGTACAGGGGAGGAAACTGAAGCTTTCTTT. Translation: CASSSTGEETEAFF.

The V and J genes are TRBV25-1 and TRBJ2-5; TRBD1 matches 7 bases. The last part of the DNA fits TRBJ2-7 better; the J call may be wrong. CDR3 length: 15 amino acids. CDR1 is MGHDK, CDR2 SYGVNS, per germline. This CDR3 is CASRLGTANSYEQYF. DNA for the CDR3: TGTGCCAGCAGACTTGGGACAGCCAATTCCTACGAGCAGTACTTC.

The chain carries TRBV5-1 and TRBJ1-1; weak D call: TRBD1 (5 bases). CDR1 is SGHRS and CDR2 is YFSETQ in the germline V gene. The CDR3 spans 14 residues. Trimming shortened V by 3 bases and J by 6 bases, and 15 bases separated the two germline ends. The CDR3 loop reads CASSSPGVIAEAFF. CDR3 bases: TGCGCCAGCAGCTCACCGGGGGTCATCGCTGAAGCTTTCTTT.

This chain links TRBV7-8 with TRBJ1-6; 7 bases match TRBD1. Germline CDR1 reads SGHVS; CDR2 reads FQNEAQ. Trimming removed 2 bases from V and 8 bases from J; junction bases left unmatched: 3. CDR3 length equals 14 residues. The CDR3 DNA reads TGTGCCAGCAGCTTACAACAGGGGTATTCACCCCTCCACTTT. Protein sequence: CASSLQQGYSPLHF.

This clone occurred a few times. CDR3 residues: CASSPQGYRGNTIYF. The DNA for the CDR3 is TGTGCCAGTAGCCCACAGGGGTACCGGGGAAACACCATATATTTT. The chain couples TRBV19 to TRBJ1-3; 7 nucleotides match TRBD1. V trimming: 6 bases; J trimming: 4 bases; junction bases outside the gene matches: 9. The CDR3 is 15 amino acids. From germline, CDR1 is LNHDA and CDR2 SQIVND (reference sequence).

The table lists this clone with a few counts. The chain recombines TRBV19 with TRBJ2-4, with 8 positions matching TRBD1. The V and J ends lost 7 bases and 6 bases, in that order; junction bases with no gene match: 8. Germline V lookup: CDR1 LNHDA, CDR2 SQIVND (reference sequence). CDR3 length: 14 residues. In DNA form, the CDR3 reads TGTGCCAGTACCGAGACAGGGGTTCCAAACATTCAGTACTTC. Translated, it gives CASTETGVPNIQYF.

This clone showed up just a few times. Distinct nucleotide sequences in the sample also encode this CDR3. The J gene is TRBJ1-3, the V gene TRBV10-3; D may be TRBD1 (6 bases). Germline values: CDR1 ENHRY, CDR2 SYGVKD. CDR3 length equals 13 residues. The V end lost 6 bases, the J end lost 1 base, and 7 bases lay between the germline ends. The CDR3 DNA reads as TGTGCCATCAGGGACAGTTCTGGAAACACCATATATTTT. Amino acids: CAIRDSSGNTIYF.

Here the CDR3 reads CASSLKGAPVDTQYF. CDR3 nucleotide sequence: TGTGCCAGCAGTTTGAAGGGGGCGCCCGTAGATACGCAGTATTTT. This chain connects TRBV27 to TRBJ2-3, with TRBD1 identical over 7 bases. Germline V CDR1 and CDR2: MNHEY, SMNVEV (reference sequence). The CDR3 consists of 15 residues. V was clipped by 3 bases and J by 5 bases; unmatched bases: 8.

This clone was observed a few times. V gene TRBV29-1 combines with J gene TRBJ1-2; D unresolved. This CDR3 has 11 amino acids. Germline V lookup: CDR1 SQVTM, CDR2 ANQGSEA. V dropped 2 bases and J dropped 5 bases, with 6 bases sitting between them. The DNA of the CDR3 is TGCAGCGTTGAACTCTATTATGGCTACACCTTC. The encoded protein is CSVELYYGYTF.

The chain joins TRBV10-3 to TRBJ2-1, with TRBD2 matching 10 bases. V lost 8 bases to trimming and J lost 2 bases; unmatched junction nucleotides: 6. From germline, CDR1 is ENHRY and CDR2 SYGVKD. This CDR3 is 15 amino acids long. The CDR3 nucleotides read TGTGCCATCGCCAGCGGGGGGGACCCCTACAATGAGCAGTTCTTC. The encoded protein is CAIASGGDPYNEQFF.

The V and J genes are TRBV10-3 and TRBJ1-2; the D is unclear. The CDR3 is 15 amino acids. Germline V gene data show CDR1 as ENHRY and CDR2 as SYGVKD. Trimming cost V 3 bases and J 0 bases, with 11 bases left between them. As DNA, the CDR3 is TGTGCCATCAGTGACGGTCCGGGAGCTAACTATGGCTACACCTTC. Translated: CAISDGPGANYGYTF.